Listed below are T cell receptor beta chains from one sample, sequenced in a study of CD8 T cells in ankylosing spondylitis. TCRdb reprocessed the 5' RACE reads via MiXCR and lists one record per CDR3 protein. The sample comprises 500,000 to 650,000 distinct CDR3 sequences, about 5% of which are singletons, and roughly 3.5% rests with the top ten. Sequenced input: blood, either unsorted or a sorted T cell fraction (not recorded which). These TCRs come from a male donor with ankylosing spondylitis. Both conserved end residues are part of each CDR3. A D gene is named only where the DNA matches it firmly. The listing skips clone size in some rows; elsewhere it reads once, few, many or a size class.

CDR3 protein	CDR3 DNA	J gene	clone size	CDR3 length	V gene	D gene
CASSSDGQPGNTIYF	TGTGCCAGCAGTTCAGACGGGCAGCCTGGAAACACCATATATTTT	TRBJ1-3	many	15	TRBV6-2/TRBV6-3	-
CASSDTPHYGYTF	TGTGCCAGCAGCGATACCCCCCACTATGGCTACACCTTC	TRBJ1-2	many	13	TRBV7-8	-
CASTPPGGQEAFF	TGTGCCAGCACCCCCCCAGGAGGGCAGGAAGCTTTCTTT	TRBJ1-1	many	13	TRBV7-9	-
CASRWTGQGAYEQYF	TGTGCCAGCAGGTGGACGGGACAGGGGGCCTACGAGCAGTACTTC	TRBJ2-7	-	15	TRBV7-2	TRBD1
CASSPGQANSPLHF	TGTGCCAGCAGCCCGGGACAGGCCAATTCACCCCTCCACTTT	TRBJ1-6	-	14	TRBV7-3	TRBD1
CASSQEGTASNSPLHF	TGTGCCAGCAGCCAGGAAGGGACAGCGAGCAATTCACCCCTCCACTTT	TRBJ1-6	few	16	TRBV4-2	TRBD1
CASSPSGAGTGELFF	TGTGCCAGCAGCCCTTCGGGGGCCGGTACCGGGGAGCTGTTTTTT	TRBJ2-2	-	15	TRBV7-3	-
CASSLNRVSNQPQHF	TGCGCCAGCAGCTTGAACAGGGTAAGCAATCAGCCCCAGCATTTT	TRBJ1-5	many	15	TRBV5-1	-
CAISESQGKNIQYF	TGTGCCATCAGTGAGTCTCAAGGGAAAAACATTCAGTACTTC	TRBJ2-4	many	14	TRBV10-3	-
CASRSGTGNTGELFF	TGCGCCAGCAGGTCCGGGACAGGGAACACCGGGGAGCTGTTTTTT	TRBJ2-2	many	15	TRBV5-1	TRBD1
CASSFERDGEAFF	TGCGCCAGCAGCTTCGAACGGGACGGTGAAGCTTTCTTT	TRBJ1-1	many	13	TRBV5-1	-
CASSSSGGLTDTQYF	TGCGCCAGCAGCAGTAGCGGGGGACTCACAGATACGCAGTATTTT	TRBJ2-3	many	15	TRBV5-1	TRBD2
CASSLTGPNTIYF	TGTGCCAGCAGTCTGACAGGGCCAAACACCATATATTTT	TRBJ1-3	many	13	TRBV12-3/TRBV12-4	TRBD1
CASSYLRGQGETQYF	TGTGCCAGCAGTTACTTGAGGGGCCAAGGGGAGACCCAGTACTTC	TRBJ2-5	many	15	TRBV6-5	-
CASSLSQTRGIDTQYF	TGCGCCAGCAGCCTGTCCCAGACGCGGGGGATAGATACGCAGTATTTT	TRBJ2-3	few	16	TRBV5-1	TRBD2
CASSWDALSSYEQYF	TGCGCCAGCAGCTGGGACGCACTAAGCTCCTACGAGCAGTACTTC	TRBJ2-7	many	15	TRBV4-1	-
CASSSDRGPSYKQYF	TGTGCCAGCAGTTCGGACAGGGGACCATCCTACAAGCAGTACTTC	TRBJ2-7	-	15	TRBV27	TRBD1
CSAGLLTSGITDTQYF	TGCAGTGCTGGCTTATTGACTAGCGGGATCACAGATACGCAGTATTTT	TRBJ2-3	few	16	TRBV20-1	TRBD2
CASSPPASQPYEQYF	TGTGCCAGCAGTCCTCCGGCGTCTCAACCCTACGAGCAGTACTTC	TRBJ2-7	many	15	TRBV28	-
CASSLTREKLFF	TGTGCCAGCAGCTTAACGAGGGAAAAACTGTTTTTT	TRBJ1-4	many	12	TRBV5-6	-
CSARERTKKSFYEQYF	TGCAGTGCTAGAGAAAGAACAAAGAAGAGTTTCTACGAGCAGTACTTC	TRBJ2-7	many	16	TRBV20-1	-
CSARVARGLAGGEQYF	TGCAGTGCTAGAGTTGCCCGGGGACTAGCGGGAGGGGAGCAGTACTTC	TRBJ2-7	-	16	TRBV20-1	TRBD2
CASTYGSPSYNEQFF	TGTGCCAGCACCTACGGGTCTCCCTCCTACAATGAGCAGTTCTTC	TRBJ2-1	-	15	TRBV6-2/TRBV6-3	-
CASSFSSQTGNEQFF	TGCGCCAGCAGCTTTTCTAGCCAAACAGGCAATGAGCAGTTCTTC	TRBJ2-1	many	15	TRBV5-1	-
CASSLAYGTDTQYF	TGCGCCAGCAGCTTGGCCTACGGCACAGATACGCAGTATTTT	TRBJ2-3	many	14	TRBV5-1	-
CASSPRQGEQPQHF	TGTGCCAGCAGCCCTAGACAGGGGGAGCAGCCCCAGCATTTT	TRBJ1-5	many	14	TRBV7-2	TRBD1
CASRDPGQGRTGELFF	TGTGCCAGCAGAGACCCGGGACAGGGTAGGACCGGGGAGCTGTTTTTT	TRBJ2-2	many	16	TRBV12-3/TRBV12-4	TRBD1
CASSLAGTDQETQYF	TGCGCCAGCAGCTTGGCCGGGACAGACCAAGAGACCCAGTACTTC	TRBJ2-5	many	15	TRBV5-1	TRBD1
CASRPGTPPGTQYF	TGTGCCAGCAGACCCGGGACACCCCCCGGGACCCAGTACTTC	TRBJ2-5	-	14	TRBV28	-
CASSYRGDLGTQYF	TGTGCCAGCAGTTATAGAGGGGACCTGGGTACGCAGTATTTT	TRBJ2-3	-	14	TRBV6-2/TRBV6-3	-
CASSLLAGGNEQFF	TGTGCCAGCAGTTTACTAGCGGGAGGCAATGAGCAGTTCTTC	TRBJ2-1	many	14	TRBV27	TRBD2